The clone carrying this T cell receptor (beta chain) appeared once. The antigen is not known. These data come from a study of T cell responses to AZD1222 COVID-19 vaccine. Overall study results and limits: Clonal diversity was possibly underestimated; the donors were predominantly white British and more often female.

TCRdb keeps only in-frame clones here, not all; method: immunoSEQ multiplex PCR. The sample yields 150,000 or so clones, approximately 89% seen once. V dropped 3 bases and J dropped 7 bases, with 13 bases sitting between them. The CDR3 extends over 13 amino acids. Per germline, CDR1 MGHRA and CDR2 YSYEKL. This sequence joins TRBV4-1 and TRBJ2-7; perhaps TRBD2 as D (5 bases). The sample in question was peripheral blood, obtained on day 0 of AZD1222 vaccination. The receptor's source is an adult in good health. For the CDR3, the DNA is TGCGCCAGCAGCCAGGTGGTAGCGTGGGAGCAGTACTTC. Translation: CASSQVVAWEQYF.